This TCR beta chain stems from a study of shared clonotypes between healthy human individuals. Study-level points and caveats: Donor scarcity curtailed the genetic and exposure-history diversity represented herein.

Looked up from germline, CDR1 is SGDLS and CDR2 is YYNGEE. CDR3 length: 15 residues. The J segment lost 1 base and the V segment lost 0 bases, leaving 3 bases of the junction unmatched. Worth noting for this clone: No antigen is known for it.

Sequenced by immunoSEQ multiplex PCR; TCRdb stores in-frame clones only, minus some. The sample has 800,000 to 1,200,000 clones, approximately 78% seen once; the top ten hold more than 0.5%. The source material was memory CD4+ T cells from PBMCs. Subset in this sample: CD45RA-negative fraction. This sequence joins TRBV9 and TRBJ1-1; 7 bases align to TRBD1. The TCR comes from a man between 18 and 35 years old in good health. Some clones in this sample may be carry-over from other donors' samples. Here the CDR3 reads CASSVGGQRNTEAFF. As DNA, the CDR3 is TGTGCCAGCAGCGTAGGGGGACAGAGGAACACTGAAGCTTTCTTT.